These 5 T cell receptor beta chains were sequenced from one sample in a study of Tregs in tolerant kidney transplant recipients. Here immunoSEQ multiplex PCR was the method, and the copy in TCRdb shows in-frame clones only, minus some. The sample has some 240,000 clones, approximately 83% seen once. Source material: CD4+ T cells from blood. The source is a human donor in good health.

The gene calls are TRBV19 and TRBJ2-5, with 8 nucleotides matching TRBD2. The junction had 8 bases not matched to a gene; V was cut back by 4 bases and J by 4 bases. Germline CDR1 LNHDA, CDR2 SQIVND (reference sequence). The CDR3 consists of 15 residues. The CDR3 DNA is TGTGCCAGTAGTAGATTAGCGGGAAGGGGAGAGACCCAGTACTTC. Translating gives CASSRLAGRGETQYF. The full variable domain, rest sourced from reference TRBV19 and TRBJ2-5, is DGGITQSPKYLFRKEGQNVTLSCEQNLNHDAMYWYRQDPGQGLRLIYYSQIVNDFQKGDIAEGYSVSREKKESFPLTVTSAQKNPTAFYLCASSRLAGRGETQYFGPGTRLLVL.

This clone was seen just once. CDR3 loop: CASRASYNSPLHF. The CDR3, as DNA: TGTGCCAGTAGGGCCAGCTATAATTCACCCCTCCACTTT. The genes are TRBV19 and TRBJ1-6; D remains ambiguous. V lost 6 bases and J 3 bases, leaving 6 bases between the germline ends. This CDR3 contains 13 residues. Germline CDR1 reads LNHDA; CDR2 reads SQIVND (reference sequence).

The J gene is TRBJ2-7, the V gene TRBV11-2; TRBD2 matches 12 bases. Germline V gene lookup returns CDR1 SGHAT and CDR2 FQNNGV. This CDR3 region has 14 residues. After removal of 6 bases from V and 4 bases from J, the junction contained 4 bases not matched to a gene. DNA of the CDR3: TGTGCCAGCAGGAGACTAGCGGGGGTTTACGAGCAGTACTTC. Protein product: CASRRLAGVYEQYF.

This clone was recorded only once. The CDR3 DNA is TGCGCCAGCAGCCTCAGCGGGAGGGATACGCAGTATTTT. Translated: CASSLSGRDTQYF. The chain joins TRBV4-1 to TRBJ2-3; 9 nucleotides match TRBD2. CDR1 is MGHRA and CDR2 is YSYEKL in the germline V gene. J gave up 6 bases and V 4 bases, and 2 bases lay outside the gene matches. The CDR3 has 13 residues.

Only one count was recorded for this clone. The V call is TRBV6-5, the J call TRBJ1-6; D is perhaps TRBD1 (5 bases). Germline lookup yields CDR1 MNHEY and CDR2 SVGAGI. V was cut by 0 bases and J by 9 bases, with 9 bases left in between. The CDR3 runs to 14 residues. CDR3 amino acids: CASSYSNQGSPLHF. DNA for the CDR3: TGTGCCAGCAGTTACTCGAATCAGGGTTCACCCCTCCACTTT.